Shown below are 7 T cell receptor beta chains from a single sample sequenced in a study of T cell changes during pregnancy in multiple sclerosis. TCRdb's table, derived via immunoSEQ multiplex PCR, lists solely in-frame clones and lacks some. This repertoire shows 75,000 to 100,000 clones, about 92% found once; its top ten account for roughly 2.3%. Here the sequenced sample was peripheral blood, taken after pregnancy. These receptors all stem from a female donor in good health, enrolled as a control in a pregnancy study.

The gene calls are TRBV15 and TRBJ2-3; TRBD2 might be the D (5 bases). Germline-derived CDR1 and CDR2 are LNHNV and YYDKDF (reference sequence). Deletions cut 4 bases from V and 0 bases from J, with 14 bases between. CDR3 length: 16 amino acids. The CDR3 is CATSTTARTSTDTQYF. The CDR3, as DNA: TGTGCCACCAGCACAACAGCACGGACTAGCACAGATACGCAGTATTTT.

J is TRBJ1-2 and V is TRBV10-3, with no clear D. The V and J ends lost 4 bases and 6 bases respectively, with 9 bases between them. In germline, CDR1 is ENHRY, CDR2 SYGVKD. CDR3 length equals 12 residues. The CDR3 spells CAISVPGHGYTF. The CDR3, as DNA: TGTGCCATCAGTGTTCCTGGGCATGGCTACACCTTC.

The chain is built from TRBV7-2 and TRBJ1-4, with 9 bases identical to TRBD1. Germline V gene lookup returns CDR1 SGHTA and CDR2 FQGNSA. The CDR3 spans 16 residues. After removal of 3 bases from V and 8 bases from J, the junction contained 10 bases not matched to a gene. The CDR3 DNA reads TGTGCCAGCAGCTTCGGGGGTGGGACAGGGCCCGAAAAACTGTTTTTT. This codes for CASSFGGGTGPEKLFF.

The gene calls are TRBV20-1 and TRBJ2-5; no clear D gene. From germline, CDR1 is DFQATT and CDR2 SNEGSKA (reference sequence). CDR3 length equals 10 residues. V shed 5 bases and J shed 5 bases, with 6 bases lying between them. CDR3 coding DNA: TGCAGTGCTCACAAGGAGACCCAGTACTTC. Its translation is CSAHKETQYF.

This clone was detected once. The chain has TRBV7-2 and TRBJ2-5, with D possibly matching TRBD2 (6 bases). This CDR3 has 15 residues. CDR1 and CDR2 from the germline V gene are SGHTA and FQGNSA. With 1 base removed from V and 4 bases from J, the gap between germline ends came to 13 bases. CDR3 in amino acids: CASSLDSRRGETQYF. As DNA, the CDR3 is TGTGCCAGCAGCTTAGATAGTCGGCGGGGAGAGACCCAGTACTTC.

V gene TRBV2 combines with J gene TRBJ1-1, with D uncertain. The germline V gene encodes CDR1 SNHLY and CDR2 FYNNEI. The CDR3 consists of 13 residues. V was cut by 8 bases and J by 0 bases, with 10 bases left in between. The CDR3 DNA reads TGTGCCAGCTGCGGTGAGGTGAACACTGAAGCTTTCTTT. This sequence encodes CASCGEVNTEAFF.

The rearrangement links TRBV29-1 to TRBJ2-7, with 8 bases identical to TRBD2. This CDR3 spans 14 amino acids. Germline V gene lookup returns CDR1 SQVTM and CDR2 ANQGSEA. The V gene end was trimmed by 0 bases and the J gene end by 3 bases; junction bases not matched to a gene: 4. CDR3 DNA sequence: TGCAGCGTTGAAGATCGCGCGGGGGGCTACGAGCAGTACTTC. This codes for CSVEDRAGGYEQYF.